This T cell receptor (beta chain) stems from a study of identical twins. Study-wide results and caveats: Insertions were reduced in abundant cord blood beta clonotypes but not in memory repertoires.

Concerning this clonotype: Its antigen is unknown.

The V and J ends lost 3 bases and 6 bases respectively, with 14 bases between them. From germline, CDR1 is SQVTM and CDR2 ANQGSEA. This CDR3 has 13 amino acids. MiXCR, applied by TCRdb to the 5' RACE reads, yields one record per CDR3 protein. The table includes 420,000 or so distinct CDR3 sequences, about 18% detected once. The TCR comes from a man aged 45-65 years in good health. The chain recombines TRBV29-1 with TRBJ1-2; possible D gene TRBD1, 6 bases. The sequenced sample was naive T cells sorted from blood. CDR3 amino acids: CSVDGGEGHGYTF. CDR3 in DNA: TGCAGCGTTGATGGGGGCGAGGGGCATGGCTACACCTTC.